The 29 T cell receptor beta chains given below trace back to one sample, sequenced in a study of blood T cell repertoires in COVID-19 (dated by TCRdb to 2019 to 2021). The library was made by the immunoSEQ multiplex PCR assay. Drawn from immuneACCESS, this table holds only the in-frame rearrangements with V and J called that TCRdb kept. Clones are partly lost; checked studies trace under half to an unresolved V gene and leave the rest unexplained. This sample lists about 81,000 clones; 89% were detected once. The ten largest make up roughly 5.2% of the sample. The material sequenced was peripheral blood. Receptors originate from a woman older than 75 with active COVID-19.

The chain has TRBV12-3 or TRBV12-4 and TRBJ1-1; perhaps TRBD1 as D (5 bases). This CDR3 contains 13 residues. Trimming stripped 6 bases from V and 7 bases from J, with 15 bases between. The CDR3 sequence: CASSRGQGLEAFF. The DNA for the CDR3 is TGTGCCAGCAGCCGCGGTCAGGGCCTTGAAGCTTTCTTT.

This chain links TRBV5-1 with TRBJ1-3; no firm D call. Between the trimmed V and J ends, which lost 5 bases and 0 bases, there was a span of 15 bases. Germline-derived CDR1 and CDR2 are SGHRS and YFSETQ. CDR3 length: 16 residues. The CDR3 here is CASRETWRSSGNTIYF. The DNA of the CDR3 is TGCGCCAGCAGGGAGACCTGGCGCAGCTCTGGAAACACCATATATTTT.

The J gene is TRBJ2-1, the V gene TRBV27; 15 bases are a match to TRBD2. The CDR3 consists of 19 residues. V lost 7 bases, J lost 3 bases, and 13 bases stayed unmatched. CDR1 is MNHEY and CDR2 is SMNVEV in the germline V gene (reference sequence). In DNA form, the CDR3 reads TGTGCCAGCACTCACCCGGGACTAGCGGGAGGAATCCACTACAATGAGCAGTTCTTC. This gives the protein CASTHPGLAGGIHYNEQFF.

The chain links TRBV27 to TRBJ2-7; tentative D call: TRBD1 (6 bases). There are 11 residues in the CDR3. Germline assignment: CDR1 MNHEY and CDR2 SMNVEV (reference sequence). Trimming stripped 5 bases from V and 13 bases from J, with 15 bases between. The CDR3 DNA reads TGTGCCAGCAGTGGCGCCGGGACATATTACTTC. As protein: CASSGAGTYYF.

This clone has a handful of counts. The chain employs TRBV6-2 or TRBV6-3 and TRBJ1-5; D might be TRBD1 (5 bases). V lost 6 bases, J lost 12 bases, and 18 bases lay in between. CDR3 length: 13 residues. The V gene's germline CDR1 is MNHEY and CDR2 SVGEGT. The DNA of the CDR3 is TGTGCCAGCAGCTATCAGGGCCCCGACCTCCAGCATTTT. Protein product: CASSYQGPDLQHF.

The rearrangement joins TRBV11-1 to TRBJ2-3; the D is unclear. The CDR3 extends over 14 amino acids. Trimming removed 5 bases from V and 1 base from J, with 10 bases in between. Germline V lookup: CDR1 SGHAT, CDR2 FQDESV (reference sequence). CDR3 region: CASSLMAGTDTQYF. DNA for the CDR3: TGTGCCAGCAGCCTCATGGCGGGCACAGATACGCAGTATTTT.

The genes are TRBV7-3 and TRBJ1-2; TRBD1 agrees at 9 bases. CDR1 is SGHTA, CDR2 FQGTGA, per germline. Losses at the gene ends were 5 bases for V and 5 bases for J; bases not matched to a gene: 3. The CDR3 runs to 13 residues. The CDR3 protein is CASSPGTGYGYTF. In nucleotides, the CDR3 is TGTGCCAGCAGCCCCGGGACAGGGTATGGCTACACCTTC.

The chain combines TRBV7-9 with TRBJ2-2; the match to TRBD1 covers 7 bases. The trim removed 7 bases at V and 6 bases at J, leaving 11 bases unmatched. Germline V gene lookup returns CDR1 SEHNR and CDR2 FQNEAQ (reference sequence). The length of the CDR3 is 15 residues. The CDR3 DNA sequence: TGTGCCAGCACCTCCCGGGCAGGGGGACCCGGGGAGCTGTTTTTT. It yields the protein CASTSRAGGPGELFF.

The genes are TRBV7-3 and TRBJ2-7; D might be TRBD1 (5 bases). The germline V gene has CDR1 SGHTA and CDR2 FQGTGA. CDR3 size: 15 residues. The germline V and J ends were trimmed by 3 bases and 3 bases, with 15 bases remaining between them. The CDR3 here is CASSFPRGPRYEQYF. The CDR3 region has the DNA TGTGCCAGCAGCTTCCCTAGGGGCCCGCGCTACGAGCAGTACTTC.

V gene TRBV7-6 combines with J gene TRBJ2-3; the match to TRBD2 covers 8 bases. Germline V gene lookup returns CDR1 SGHVS and CDR2 FNYEAQ. This CDR3 contains 15 residues. V lost 4 bases and J lost 6; bases outside the gene matches: 9. The CDR3, as DNA: TGTGCCAGCAGCTCAGCGGGAGAGTCAGTGGATACGCAGTATTTT. It translates to CASSSAGESVDTQYF. The variable domain in full, with the rest retrieved from reference TRBV7-6 and TRBJ2-3, is GAGVSQSPRYKVTKRGQDVALRCDPISGHVSLYWYRQALGQGPEFLTYFNYEAQQDKSGLPNDRFSAERPEGSISTLTIQRTEQRDSAMYRCASSSAGESVDTQYFGPGTRLTVL.

This sequence joins TRBV5-4 and TRBJ2-1, with 9 bases fitting TRBD1. V lost 4 bases to trimming and J lost 2 bases; unmatched junction nucleotides: 7. The CDR3 runs 16 residues. Germline-derived CDR1 and CDR2 are SGHNT and YYREEE (reference sequence). The CDR3 bases are TGTGCCAGCAGCCTACCACGACAGGGGGCCTACAATGAGCAGTTCTTC. Protein: CASSLPRQGAYNEQFF.

The CDR3 reads CAWSRVETQYF. CDR3 DNA sequence: TGTGCCTGGAGCCGAGTGGAGACCCAGTACTTC. V usage is TRBV30 and J usage is TRBJ2-5; D remains unclear. Per the germline V gene, CDR1 is GTSNPN and CDR2 is SVGIG (reference sequence). V gave up 3 bases and J gave up 5 bases, with 7 bases separating them. The CDR3 totals 11 residues.

The table lists this clone with a count of one. The junction departs from the called germline gene at one end, perhaps through a read error. Other DNA sequences in this specimen translate into the identical CDR3. The chain combines TRBV2 with TRBJ1-5, with no clear D. This CDR3 has 13 residues. Germline V gene data show CDR1 as SNHLY and CDR2 as FYNNEI. CDR3 bases: TGTGCCAGCCGGGATCGGAGCAATCAGCCCCAACATTTT. Translating gives CASRDRSNQPQHF.

The genes are TRBV15 and TRBJ2-3; a possible D gene is TRBD2 (5 bases). Germline CDR1 reads LNHNV; CDR2 reads YYDKDF (reference sequence). With 1 base removed from V and 10 bases from J, the gap between germline ends came to 18 bases. The CDR3 is made up of 15 amino acids. CDR3 loop: CATSRGGFSLEAQYF. Written as DNA, the CDR3 is TGTGCCACCAGCAGAGGCGGGTTCAGCCTAGAGGCGCAGTATTTT.

About this clone itself: This CDR3 is also generated by other DNA sequences in the sample. The J gene is TRBJ1-3, the V gene TRBV19; D gene unclear. In germline, CDR1 is LNHDA, CDR2 SQIVND (reference sequence). V was trimmed by 7 bases and J by 0 bases, leaving 10 bases between them. The CDR3 spans 14 residues. DNA of the CDR3: TGTGCCAGTAAAGGAGCGTACTCTGGAAACACCATATATTTT. Translation gives CASKGAYSGNTIYF.

J is TRBJ1-1 and V is TRBV28; tentatively, D is TRBD1 (5 bases). Deletions cut 8 bases from V and 11 bases from J, with 21 bases between. CDR1 is MDHEN and CDR2 is SYDVKM in the germline V gene. The CDR3 has 13 amino acids. CDR3 DNA sequence: TGTGCCAGCTATGACGGGACTCATCTTGGGGCTTTCTTT. It encodes CASYDGTHLGAFF.

This clone was counted between two and nine times. The rearrangement links TRBV19 to TRBJ2-3, with a weak D call TRBD1 (6 bases). The germline CDR1 and CDR2 sequences are LNHDA and SQIVND (reference sequence). Trimming cost V 6 bases and J 1 base, with 29 bases left between them. The CDR3 sequence is 20 residues long. CDR3 in amino acids: CASSRTLVGAIHRGTDTQYF. The CDR3 DNA follows: TGTGCCAGTAGCCGGACTCTGGTGGGGGCAATACACCGGGGCACAGATACGCAGTATTTT.

The DNA of the CDR3 is TGTGCCAGCAGCTCGGAGCGAACAAGGGGTAATGAAAAACTGTTTTTT. Translated: CASSSERTRGNEKLFF. The gene calls are TRBV5-4 and TRBJ1-4, with a weak D call TRBD1 (5 bases). The CDR3 loop spans 16 amino acids. Trimming removed 3 bases at V and 4 bases at J, with 16 bases between. Germline CDR1 is SGHNT and CDR2 is YYREEE (reference sequence).

This chain connects TRBV3-1 (or the pseudogene TRBV3-2) to TRBJ2-7; unclear D gene. This CDR3 region has 12 residues. Looked up from germline, CDR1 is LGHDT and CDR2 is YNNKEL (reference sequence). Trimming shortened V by 2 bases and J by 4 bases, and 6 bases separated the two germline ends. CDR3 nucleotide sequence: TGTGCCAGCAGCCAAAATATATACGAGCAGTACTTC. This codes for CASSQNIYEQYF.

This chain connects TRBV5-8 to TRBJ1-2, with unresolved D. The CDR3 is made up of 12 amino acids. Germline CDR1 is SGHTS and CDR2 is YDEGEE. V lost 0 bases and J 4 bases, leaving 4 bases between the germline ends. CDR3: CASSLAIYGYTF. DNA of the CDR3: TGTGCCAGCAGCTTGGCCATCTATGGCTACACCTTC. Variable domain in full (rest from reference TRBV5-8 and TRBJ1-2): EAGVTQSPTHLIKTRGQQATLRCSPISGHTSVYWYQQALGLGLQFLLWYDEGEERNRGNFPPRFSGRQFPNYSSELNVNALELEDSALYLCASSLAIYGYTFGSGTRLTVV.

The chain has TRBV5-4 and TRBJ2-1; tentative D call: TRBD2 (6 bases). Germline-derived CDR1 and CDR2 are SGHNT and YYREEE (reference sequence). The CDR3 spans 17 residues. V lost 0 bases to trimming and J lost 5 bases, with 18 bases between them. The DNA of the CDR3 is TGTGCCAGCAGCTTGGAAGGCGGGACCCCTTGGAACAATGAGCAGTTCTTC. Protein: CASSLEGGTPWNNEQFF.

CDR3 sequence reads: CASSFQQGVDGYTF. CDR3 bases: TGTGCCAGCAGCTTCCAACAGGGGGTGGATGGCTACACCTTC. The rearrangement links TRBV7-2 to TRBJ1-2; 8 bases map to TRBD1. Trimming cost V 3 bases and J 6 bases; bases outside gene matches: 6. The germline gives CDR1 SGHTA, CDR2 FQGNSA. This CDR3 has 14 amino acids.

V is TRBV6-2 or TRBV6-3 and J is TRBJ2-7; D is possibly TRBD2 (6 bases). This CDR3 has 14 amino acids. The germline V gene encodes CDR1 MNHEY and CDR2 SVGEGT. The V gene lost 0 bases and the J gene lost 7 bases, with 13 bases spanning the gap. CDR3 protein: CASSYSMVGREQYF. The CDR3 DNA is TGTGCCAGCAGTTACTCGATGGTAGGGAGGGAGCAGTACTTC.

This chain links TRBV11-1 with TRBJ2-1; 8 bases match TRBD1. V lost 1 base, J lost 9 bases, and 11 bases stayed unmatched. In germline, CDR1 is SGHAT, CDR2 FQDESV (reference sequence). CDR3 length equals 16 residues. The CDR3 protein is CASSLGDRGYYTEQFF. Here the CDR3 DNA reads TGTGCCAGCAGCTTAGGAGACAGGGGCTACTATACTGAGCAGTTCTTC.

The chain is built from TRBV7-9 and TRBJ2-4; 8 bases are a match to TRBD2. Germline V gene sequence: CDR1 SEHNR, CDR2 FQNEAQ (reference sequence). This CDR3 region has 16 residues. V was pared by 1 base and J by 3 bases, with 5 bases of the junction left unmatched. CDR3: CASSLVVAGIKNIQYF. The CDR3 coding sequence is TGTGCCAGCAGCTTAGTTGTAGCGGGGATCAAAAACATTCAGTACTTC.

The chain carries TRBV28 and TRBJ1-1; tentatively, D is TRBD1 (6 bases). Germline CDR1 MDHEN, CDR2 SYDVKM. This CDR3 is 13 amino acids long. Between the trimmed V and J ends, which lost 3 bases and 8 bases, there was a span of 13 bases. The CDR3 nucleotides read TGTGCCAGCAGTTTCCCGACAGGTAGGGAAGCTTTCTTT. It yields the protein CASSFPTGREAFF.

V and J are TRBV4-1 and TRBJ2-1; TRBD2 matches at 12 bases. The CDR3 covers 17 residues. With V trimmed by 1 base and J by 8 bases, 9 bases remained unmatched. Germline values: CDR1 MGHRA, CDR2 YSYEKL. CDR3 protein: CASSQAASGRAGDEQFF. DNA of the CDR3: TGCGCCAGCAGCCAAGCCGCTAGCGGGAGGGCCGGTGATGAGCAGTTCTTC.

This sequence joins TRBV19 and TRBJ2-2; D may be TRBD1 (7 bases). Deletions cut 4 bases from V and 7 bases from J, with 13 bases between. Germline V gene lookup returns CDR1 LNHDA and CDR2 SQIVND (reference sequence). There are 14 residues in the CDR3. The CDR3 sequence: CASSTQGGGGELFF. The CDR3 DNA sequence: TGTGCCAGTAGTACCCAGGGGGGCGGCGGGGAGCTGTTTTTT. Full variable domain (remainder filled in from reference TRBV19 and TRBJ2-2): DGGITQSPKYLFRKEGQNVTLSCEQNLNHDAMYWYRQDPGQGLRLIYYSQIVNDFQKGDIAEGYSVSREKKESFPLTVTSAQKNPTAFYLCASSTQGGGGELFFGEGSRLTVL.

This chain joins TRBV18 and TRBJ2-2; D is perhaps TRBD1 (5 bases). V shed 3 bases and J shed 2 bases, with 13 bases lying between them. The germline V gene has CDR1 KGHSH and CDR2 LQKENI. The CDR3 has 16 amino acids. The CDR3 loop is CASSPVLQVNTGELFF. CDR3 DNA: TGTGCCAGCTCACCGGTACTACAGGTTAACACCGGGGAGCTGTTTTTT. Variable domain in full (rest from reference TRBV18 and TRBJ2-2): NAGVMQNPRHLVRRRGQEARLRCSPMKGHSHVYWYRQLPEEGLKFMVYLQKENIIDESGMPKERFSAEFPKEGPSILRIQQVVRGDSAAYFCASSPVLQVNTGELFFGEGSRLTVL.